This T cell receptor beta chain derives from a study of regulatory T cells in long-lasting Graves disease. Time point reported: newly diagnosed GD, antithyroid drugs for less than 3 months. Extracted PBMC RNA gave rise to the TCR library. This clonotype was detected a few times. Germline V gives CDR1 MNHNS, CDR2 SASEGT. The CDR3 covers 14 residues. The V and J ends lost 6 bases and 4 bases, in that order; junction bases with no gene match: 5. Arm-PCR of CDR3 regions and iRepertoire HTBI primers were used to build TCR beta libraries. TCRdb re-derived calls from the multiplex PCR reads in MiXCR, one entry per CDR3 protein. The sample lists 600,000 to 650,000 distinct CDR3 sequences; around 17% were seen once. This sample was also put to use in a study of T cells in Graves' hyperthyroidism and ophthalmopathy.

This chain connects TRBV6-1 to TRBJ2-1; 8 bases are a match to TRBD1. This clonotype originated in a woman aged 25 to 39 with Graves disease. Source: peripheral blood mononuclear cells (PBMCs), taken at new diagnosis, from a patient treated with antithyroid drugs. CDR3 bases: TGTGCCAGCAGAACAGGGGGGATATACAATGAGCAGTTCTTC. Its protein is CASRTGGIYNEQFF.